This TCR beta chain was identified during a study of T cells after yellow fever vaccination. Study background: Libraries from low-cell-number fractions were prepared with the SMART-Seq v4 Ultra Low Input RNA kit.

The CDR3 extends over 14 amino acids. CDR1 and CDR2 from the germline V gene are MRHNA and SNTAGT. The ends were cut back, 3 bases at V and 3 bases at J, with 8 bases in the middle. Each CDR3 protein is one row after TCRdb ran MiXCR on the 5' RACE reads. The sample shows some 120,000 distinct CDR3 sequences, about 8.2% of them seen only once. Details on this clonotype: No antigen is known for it.

General study results and limits: Weaker, the secondary response peaked sooner, at day 5 versus 15. Relatively few clonotypes were ones that appeared in both CD4 and CD8 compartments.

The V and J genes are TRBV6-4 and TRBJ2-2; maybe TRBD2 (5 bases). Sequenced material: CD8+ T cells sorted from PBMCs, taken on the day of the yellow fever booster vaccination. The receptor comes from a man younger than 35 who received the YFV17D yellow fever vaccine. CDR3 nucleotide sequence: TGTGCCAGCAGTGAGACTATCTACACCGGGGAGCTGTTTTTT. It specifies CASSETIYTGELFF.